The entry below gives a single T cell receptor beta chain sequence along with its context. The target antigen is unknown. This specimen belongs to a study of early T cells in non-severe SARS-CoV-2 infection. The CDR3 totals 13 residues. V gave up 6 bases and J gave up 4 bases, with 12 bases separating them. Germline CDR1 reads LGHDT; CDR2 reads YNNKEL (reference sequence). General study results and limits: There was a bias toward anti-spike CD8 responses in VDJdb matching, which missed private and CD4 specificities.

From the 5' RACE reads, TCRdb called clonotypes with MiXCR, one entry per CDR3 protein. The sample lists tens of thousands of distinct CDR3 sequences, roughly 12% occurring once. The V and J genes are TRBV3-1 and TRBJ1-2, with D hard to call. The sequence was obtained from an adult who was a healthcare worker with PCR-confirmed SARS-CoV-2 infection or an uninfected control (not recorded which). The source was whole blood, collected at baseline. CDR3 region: CASRLRGTYGYTF. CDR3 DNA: TGTGCCAGCAGACTCCGGGGAACCTATGGCTACACCTTC.